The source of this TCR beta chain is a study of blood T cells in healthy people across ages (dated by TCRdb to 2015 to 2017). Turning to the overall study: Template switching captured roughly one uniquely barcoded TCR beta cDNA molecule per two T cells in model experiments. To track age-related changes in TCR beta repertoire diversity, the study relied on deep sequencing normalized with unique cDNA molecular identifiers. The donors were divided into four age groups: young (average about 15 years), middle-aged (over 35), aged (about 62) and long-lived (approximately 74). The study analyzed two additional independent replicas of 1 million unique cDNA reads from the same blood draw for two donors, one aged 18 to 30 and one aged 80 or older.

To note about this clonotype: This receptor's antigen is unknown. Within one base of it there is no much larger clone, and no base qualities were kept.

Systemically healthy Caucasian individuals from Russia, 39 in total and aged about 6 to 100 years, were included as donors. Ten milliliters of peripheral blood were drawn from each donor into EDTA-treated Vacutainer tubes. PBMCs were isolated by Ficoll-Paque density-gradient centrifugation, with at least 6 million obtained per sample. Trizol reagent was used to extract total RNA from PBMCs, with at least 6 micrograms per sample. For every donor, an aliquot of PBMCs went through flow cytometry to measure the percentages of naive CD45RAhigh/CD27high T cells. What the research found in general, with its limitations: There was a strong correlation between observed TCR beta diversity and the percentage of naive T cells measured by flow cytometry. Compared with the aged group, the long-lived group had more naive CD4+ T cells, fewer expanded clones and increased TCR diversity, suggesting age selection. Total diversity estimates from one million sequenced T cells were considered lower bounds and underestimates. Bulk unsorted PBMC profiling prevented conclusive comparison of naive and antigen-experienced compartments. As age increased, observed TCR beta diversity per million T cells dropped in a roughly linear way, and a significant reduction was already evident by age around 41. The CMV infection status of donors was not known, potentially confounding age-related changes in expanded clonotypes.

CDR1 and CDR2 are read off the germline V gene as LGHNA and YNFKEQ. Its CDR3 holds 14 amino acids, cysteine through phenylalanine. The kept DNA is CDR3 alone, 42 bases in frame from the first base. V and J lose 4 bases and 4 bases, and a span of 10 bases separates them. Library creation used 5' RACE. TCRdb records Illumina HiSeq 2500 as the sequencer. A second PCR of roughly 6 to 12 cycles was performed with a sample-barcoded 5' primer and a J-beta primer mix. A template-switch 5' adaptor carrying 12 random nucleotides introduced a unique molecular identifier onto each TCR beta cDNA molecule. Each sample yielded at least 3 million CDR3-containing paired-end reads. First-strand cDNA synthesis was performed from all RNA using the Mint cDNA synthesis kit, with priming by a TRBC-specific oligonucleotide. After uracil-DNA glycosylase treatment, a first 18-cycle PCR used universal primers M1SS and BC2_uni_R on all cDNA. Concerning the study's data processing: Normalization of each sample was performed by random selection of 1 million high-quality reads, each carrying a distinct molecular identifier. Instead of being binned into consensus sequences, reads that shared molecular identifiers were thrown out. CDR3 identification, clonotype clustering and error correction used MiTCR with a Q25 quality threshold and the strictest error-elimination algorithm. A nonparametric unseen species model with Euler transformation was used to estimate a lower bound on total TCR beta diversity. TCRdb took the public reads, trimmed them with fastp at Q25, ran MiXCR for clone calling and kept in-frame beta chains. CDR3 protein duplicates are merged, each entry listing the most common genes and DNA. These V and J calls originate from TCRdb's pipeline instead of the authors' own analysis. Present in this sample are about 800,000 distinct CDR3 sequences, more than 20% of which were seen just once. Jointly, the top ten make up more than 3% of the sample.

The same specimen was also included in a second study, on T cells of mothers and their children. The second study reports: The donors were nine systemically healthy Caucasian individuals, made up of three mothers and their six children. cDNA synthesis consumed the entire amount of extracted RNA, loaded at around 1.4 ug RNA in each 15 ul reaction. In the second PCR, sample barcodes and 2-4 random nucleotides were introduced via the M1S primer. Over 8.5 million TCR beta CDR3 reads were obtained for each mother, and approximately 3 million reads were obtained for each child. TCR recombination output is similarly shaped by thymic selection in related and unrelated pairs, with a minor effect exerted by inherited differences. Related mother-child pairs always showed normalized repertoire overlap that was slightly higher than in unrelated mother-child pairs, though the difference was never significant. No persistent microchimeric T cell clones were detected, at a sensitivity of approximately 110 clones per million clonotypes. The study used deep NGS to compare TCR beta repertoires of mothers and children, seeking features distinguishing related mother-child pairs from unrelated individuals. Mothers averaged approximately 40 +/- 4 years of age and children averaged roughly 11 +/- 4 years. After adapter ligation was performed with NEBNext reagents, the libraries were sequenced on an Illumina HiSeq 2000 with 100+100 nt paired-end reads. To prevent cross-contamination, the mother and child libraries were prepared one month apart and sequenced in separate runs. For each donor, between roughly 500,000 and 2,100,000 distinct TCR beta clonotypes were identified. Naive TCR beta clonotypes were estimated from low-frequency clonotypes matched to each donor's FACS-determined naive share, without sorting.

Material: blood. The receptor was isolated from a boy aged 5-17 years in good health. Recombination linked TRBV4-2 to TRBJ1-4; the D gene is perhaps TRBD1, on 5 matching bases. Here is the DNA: TGTGCCAGCAGCCCGGGACTGGGTAATGAAAAACTGTTTTTT. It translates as CASSPGLGNEKLFF.